A single sample is the source of the 14 T cell receptor beta chains below, sequenced in a study of CD8+ T cells in alopecia areata. Extracted RNA was reverse transcribed into cDNA, the sequencing template. Clones were sequenced by immunoSEQ multiplex PCR, and TCRdb holds only the in-frame ones, with some missing. The data contain approximately 210,000 clones, just over 65% of them seen just once; the ten biggest clones take up around 1.2%. As to treatment: oral pan-JAK inhibitor, 5-10 mg twice daily. Sequences were derived from CD4+ T cells sorted from blood, sampled at week 44, from a patient treated with tofacitinib. All receptors derive from a human donor with alopecia areata.

The chain is built from TRBV2 and TRBJ1-5; 8 nucleotides line up with TRBD1. CDR3 size: 16 residues. V shed 5 bases, J shed 6 bases, and the junction held 12 bases outside the gene matches. CDR1 SNHLY and CDR2 FYNNEI come from the germline V gene. CDR3 nucleotide sequence: TGTGCCAGCAGTCCTCAAGACAGGGGAATGAGTCAGCCCCAGCATTTT. Translation: CASSPQDRGMSQPQHF.

V is TRBV28 and J is TRBJ1-2, with TRBD1 matching 12 bases. CDR1 is MDHEN, CDR2 SYDVKM, per germline. V was pared by 6 bases and J by 5 bases, with 7 bases of the junction left unmatched. The CDR3 is 15 amino acids. The CDR3 reads CASSPGTGGGYGYTF. CDR3 in DNA: TGTGCCAGCAGCCCTGGGACAGGGGGCGGATATGGCTACACCTTC.

The chain carries TRBV30 and TRBJ2-3, with TRBD1 as a possible D gene (5 bases). CDR1 is GTSNPN, CDR2 SVGIG, per germline (reference sequence). The CDR3 consists of 13 residues. Trimming cost V 3 bases and J 2 bases, with 9 bases left between them. In nucleotides, the CDR3 is TGTGCCTGGAGACAGGTTCCCACAGATACGCAGTATTTT. Residues: CAWRQVPTDTQYF.

This chain joins TRBV9 and TRBJ2-1; D is unclear. The CDR3 is 16 amino acids. V was trimmed by 4 bases and J by 10 bases, leaving 24 bases between them. Germline-derived CDR1 and CDR2 are SGDLS and YYNGEE. CDR3 DNA: TGTGCCAGCAGCCCCCCCTTTCAATTGGTTTCAGGAGAGCAGTTCTTC. Protein product: CASSPPFQLVSGEQFF.

The CDR3 nucleotides read TGCAGCGTTGTCGAACAGGAGAACACTGAAGCTTTCTTT. Translation: CSVVEQENTEAFF. This rearrangement joins TRBV29-1 to TRBJ1-1; possible D gene TRBD1, 5 bases. The V gene's germline CDR1 is SQVTM and CDR2 ANQGSEA. Trimming cost V 4 bases and J 1 base, with 10 bases left between them. CDR3 size: 13 residues. The whole variable domain, remainder taken from reference TRBV29-1 and TRBJ1-1, is SAVISQKPSRDICQRGTSLTIQCQVDSQVTMMFWYRQQPGQSLTLIATANQGSEATYESGFVIDKFPISRPNLTFSTLTVSNMSPEDSSIYLCSVVEQENTEAFFGQGTRLTVV.

CDR3 in amino acids: CSVVEGLNTEAFF. The CDR3 region has the DNA TGCAGCGTTGTGGAGGGCCTGAACACTGAAGCTTTCTTT. The rearrangement uses TRBV29-1 and TRBJ1-1; D is ambiguous. The CDR3 loop spans 13 amino acids. The V end was cut by 4 bases, the J end by 0 bases, with 9 bases between. Per the germline V gene, CDR1 is SQVTM and CDR2 is ANQGSEA. Filled out from reference TRBV29-1 and TRBJ1-1, the complete variable domain reads SAVISQKPSRDICQRGTSLTIQCQVDSQVTMMFWYRQQPGQSLTLIATANQGSEATYESGFVIDKFPISRPNLTFSTLTVSNMSPEDSSIYLCSVVEGLNTEAFFGQGTRLTVV.

The rearrangement joins TRBV2 to TRBJ1-6, with a tentative D call TRBD1 (6 bases). The germline gives CDR1 SNHLY, CDR2 FYNNEI. CDR3 length equals 14 residues. V was trimmed by 6 bases and J by 9 bases, leaving 15 bases between them. The CDR3 region has the DNA TGTGCCAGCAGACCGGACAGAACCAGTTCACCCCTCCACTTT. Translated: CASRPDRTSSPLHF.

This sequence joins TRBV27 and TRBJ2-6, with a weak D call TRBD2 (5 bases). The CDR3 runs to 18 residues. CDR1 MNHEY and CDR2 SMNVEV come from the germline V gene (reference sequence). V was cut by 2 bases and J by 0 bases, with 14 bases left in between. This CDR3 reads CASSLGPTGYSGANVLTF. As DNA, the CDR3 is TGTGCCAGCAGTTTAGGCCCCACGGGATACTCTGGGGCCAACGTCCTGACTTTC.

The chain links TRBV5-6 to TRBJ2-1, with D unresolved. Trimming stripped 4 bases from V and 5 bases from J, with 19 bases between. The CDR3 length is 16 residues. Germline CDR1 SGHDT, CDR2 YYEEEE. For the CDR3, the DNA is TGTGCCAGCAGCGCCGGACCCAGGCTACGAGACAATGAGCAGTTCTTC. Translating it yields CASSAGPRLRDNEQFF. Together with reference TRBV5-6 and TRBJ2-1, the CDR3 gives the full variable domain: DAGVTQSPTHLIKTRGQQVTLRCSPKSGHDTVSWYQQALGQGPQFIFQYYEEEERQRGNFPDRFSGHQFPNYSSELNVNALLLGDSALYLCASSAGPRLRDNEQFFGPGTRLTVL.

Remarks on this clone: This may stem from a read error, because a much larger clone lies one nucleotide away. This CDR3 is also generated by other DNA sequences in the sample. The chain carries TRBV7-3 and TRBJ1-2, with a possible D match to TRBD1 (5 bases). The CDR3 is 13 residues long. CDR1 is SGHTA, CDR2 FQGTGA, per germline. V was trimmed by 3 bases and J by 2 bases, leaving 7 bases between them. CDR3 bases: TGTGCCAGCAGCTTGGAGGGGAACTATGGCTACACCTTC. It specifies CASSLEGNYGYTF.

This chain connects TRBV2 to TRBJ2-2; 11 positions agree with TRBD2. The CDR3 is made up of 15 amino acids. Trimming at V came to 7 bases and at J to 4 bases, leaving 5 bases not matched to a gene. The V gene's germline CDR1 is SNHLY and CDR2 FYNNEI. In DNA, the CDR3 is TGTGCCAGCAAACGGACTAGCGGGCTCACCGGGGAGCTGTTTTTT. As protein: CASKRTSGLTGELFF.

The rearrangement joins TRBV29-1 to TRBJ1-2, with D perhaps TRBD1 (5 bases). Germline V gives CDR1 SQVTM, CDR2 ANQGSEA. This CDR3 contains 12 residues. Trimming cost V 5 bases and J 8 bases, with 15 bases left between them. In DNA, the CDR3 is TGCAGCGTTACGAGGGACGATTGGGGCTACACCTTC. This codes for CSVTRDDWGYTF.

This clone was detected a few times. The chain links TRBV15 to TRBJ1-1, with D maybe TRBD1 (5 bases). Trimming cost V 7 bases and J 2 bases, with 11 bases left between them. Germline V gene data show CDR1 as LNHNV and CDR2 as YYDKDF (reference sequence). The CDR3 runs 13 residues. The CDR3 here is CATTMGPNTEAFF. The CDR3 DNA sequence: TGTGCCACCACCATGGGACCTAACACTGAAGCTTTCTTT.

This clone was seen ten or more times. The rearrangement joins TRBV6-6 to TRBJ1-5; D unclear. V was pared by 6 bases and J by 5 bases, with 11 bases between. This CDR3 is 13 amino acids long. Germline V lookup: CDR1 MNHNY, CDR2 SVGAGI (reference sequence). The CDR3 sequence is CASRETTDQPQHF. The CDR3 DNA follows: TGTGCCAGCAGGGAGACGACCGATCAGCCCCAGCATTTT.